Following are 20 T cell receptor beta chains from one sample sequenced in a study of blood T cells in healthy people across ages. The second PCR ran roughly 6 to 11 cycles with a sample-barcoded 5' primer and J-beta primers. One entry per CDR3 protein results from TCRdb running MiXCR on the 5' RACE reads. Of 870,000 or so distinct CDR3 sequences in the sample, around 30% were seen once. What was sequenced was blood. The source of these receptors is a woman of 80 years or more in good health.

The chain carries TRBV7-9 and TRBJ2-1; TRBD2 aligns across 13 bases. This CDR3 region has 12 residues. The V and J ends lost 8 bases and 9 bases, in that order; junction bases with no gene match: 1. Germline V lookup: CDR1 SEHNR, CDR2 FQNEAQ (reference sequence). CDR3 in amino acids: CASGLAGVEQFF. In nucleotides, the CDR3 is TGTGCCAGCGGACTAGCGGGGGTTGAGCAGTTCTTC.

The chain uses TRBV20-1 and TRBJ2-1; D is possibly TRBD2 (6 bases). CDR1 and CDR2 (germline): DFQATT, SNEGSKA (reference sequence). The length of the CDR3 is 17 residues. Trimming stripped 6 bases from V and 4 bases from J, with 25 bases between. The CDR3 region is CSAHTTQGLVNYNEQFF. CDR3 coding DNA: TGCAGTGCCCATACTACGCAGGGACTGGTGAATTACAATGAGCAGTTCTTC.

The V and J genes are TRBV5-1 and TRBJ2-2; 8 bases are shared with TRBD1. V was clipped by 1 base and J by 5 bases; unmatched bases: 16. Germline loops: CDR1 SGHRS, CDR2 YFSETQ. The CDR3 consists of 19 residues. The CDR3 DNA is TGCGCCAGCAGCTTGTCTTCTCCCAGCCTGACAGGGGATACCGGGGAGCTGTTTTTT. Translated, it gives CASSLSSPSLTGDTGELFF.

V and J are TRBV4-1 and TRBJ1-1, with 7 nucleotides matching TRBD1. Germline V gene sequence: CDR1 MGHRA, CDR2 YSYEKL. The CDR3 is made up of 17 amino acids. V gave up 4 bases and J gave up 3 bases; unmatched junction bases: 14. The CDR3 spells CASSPLRQGGRDTEAFF. Here the CDR3 DNA reads TGCGCCAGCAGCCCACTGCGACAGGGTGGACGTGACACTGAAGCTTTCTTT.

A remark on this clonotype: Possible read error: a much larger clone is one base away. The chain employs TRBV29-1 and TRBJ1-2; D gene ambiguous. Between the trimmed V and J ends, which lost 0 bases and 0 bases, there was a span of 11 bases. CDR1 is SQVTM and CDR2 is ANQGSEA in the germline V gene. This CDR3 is 15 amino acids long. The CDR3 here is CSVEDHEFANYGYTF. In DNA, the CDR3 is TGCAGCGTTGAAGATCATGAGTTTGCTAACTATGGCTACACCTTC.

This clonotype was counted many times. The chain employs TRBV20-1 and TRBJ1-2; D not resolved. V lost 2 bases, J lost 8 bases, and 6 bases lay in between. Germline CDR1 and CDR2: DFQATT and SNEGSKA (reference sequence). The CDR3 loop spans 10 amino acids. CDR3 protein: CSARLGGYTF. The CDR3 bases are TGCAGTGCTAGATTGGGGGGCTACACCTTC.

This clonotype appeared once. With a much larger clone just one base away, this may be a read error. The chain links TRBV6-2 or TRBV6-3 to TRBJ1-6; D unresolved. Trimming took 5 bases from V and 9 from J, leaving 23 bases between them. Germline V gene sequence: CDR1 MNHEY, CDR2 SVGEGT. This CDR3 is built from 17 residues. The DNA of the CDR3 is TGTGCCAGCAGTAATTGGACCCCCATCGTCCCTAGTTCACCCCTCCACTTT. Its translation: CASSNWTPIVPSSPLHF.

This clonotype has at least ten counts. The rearrangement links TRBV4-3 to TRBJ1-5; D is ambiguous. V lost 3 bases, J lost 2 bases, and 8 bases lay in between. The CDR3 runs 14 residues. Germline values: CDR1 LGHNA, CDR2 YSLEER. CDR3 in DNA: TGCGCCAGCAGCCAGTTCACCGGCAATCAGCCCCAGCATTTT. Translation: CASSQFTGNQPQHF.

This clonotype was seen many times. The chain is built from TRBV30 and TRBJ2-5, with D unresolved. The germline CDR1 and CDR2 sequences are GTSNPN and SVGIG (reference sequence). This CDR3 is built from 12 residues. The V end lost 3 bases, the J end lost 5 bases, and 10 bases lay between the germline ends. CDR3 region: CAWSSSPETQYF. CDR3 nucleotides: TGTGCCTGGAGCTCCTCCCCTGAGACCCAGTACTTC.

There are many counts of this clonotype. The genes are TRBV7-2 and TRBJ2-5; D possibly uses TRBD1 or TRBD2 (5 bases each). V shed 0 bases and J shed 5 bases, with 13 bases lying between them. The CDR3 has 15 amino acids. The germline V gene has CDR1 SGHTA and CDR2 FQGNSA. The CDR3: CASSLAAGSGETQYF. CDR3 nucleotide sequence: TGTGCCAGCAGCTTAGCAGCAGGGTCGGGGGAGACCCAGTACTTC.

Regarding this clonotype: A read error may be the cause here, since a much bigger clone is one base away. Here the CDR3 DNA reads TGTGCCAGCAGGTCCAGGGTATCCTACGAGCAGTACTTC. Translated, it gives CASRSRVSYEQYF. The chain uses TRBV6-2 or TRBV6-3 and TRBJ2-7; D is perhaps TRBD1 (5 bases). In germline, CDR1 is MNHEY, CDR2 SVGEGT. Between the trimmed V and J ends, which lost 6 bases and 1 base, there was a span of 10 bases. CDR3 size: 13 residues.

The chain combines TRBV10-3 with TRBJ2-7, with a possible D match to TRBD2 (6 bases). V was pared by 8 bases and J by 1 base, with 15 bases between. This CDR3 spans 14 amino acids. CDR1 and CDR2 from the germline V gene are ENHRY and SYGVKD. CDR3 in amino acids: CAIQPEGRSYEQYF. In DNA form, the CDR3 reads TGTGCCATCCAACCGGAGGGCCGGTCCTACGAGCAGTACTTC.

This clonotype was recorded many times. The genes are TRBV6-4 and TRBJ1-2; the D gene is possibly TRBD1 (6 bases). Trimming left V 5 bases short and J 1 base short, with 11 bases between. Looked up from germline, CDR1 is MRHNA and CDR2 is SNTAGT. This CDR3 is 14 amino acids long. As DNA, the CDR3 is TGTGCCAGCAGTTCGACAGGCCTTAACTATGGCTACACCTTC. Its translation: CASSSTGLNYGYTF.

Concerning this clonotype itself: Just one base apart from a much larger clone, this may be a read error. CDR3 sequence reads: CSAPIPGQGETQYF. The CDR3 DNA reads as TGCAGTGCTCCTATTCCGGGACAGGGGGAGACCCAGTACTTC. The J gene is TRBJ2-5, the V gene TRBV20-1; 10 positions match TRBD1. The germline gives CDR1 DFQATT, CDR2 SNEGSKA (reference sequence). J was trimmed by 5 bases and V by 5 bases; bases with no gene match: 8. This CDR3 has 14 residues.

The V call is TRBV4-2, the J call TRBJ2-5; TRBD2 matches at 14 bases. The junction had 5 bases not matched to a gene; V was cut back by 4 bases and J by 1 base. This CDR3 spans 17 amino acids. CDR1 is LGHNA and CDR2 is YNFKEQ in the germline V gene. The CDR3 nucleotides read TGTGCCAGCAGCCCCGTCGGACTAGCGGGGGGCCAAGAGACCCAGTACTTC. It encodes CASSPVGLAGGQETQYF.

This chain joins TRBV7-9 and TRBJ2-7, with D possibly called TRBD1 or TRBD2 (5 bases each). Per germline, CDR1 SEHNR and CDR2 FQNEAQ (reference sequence). The CDR3 covers 16 residues. Trimming took 0 bases from V and 3 from J, leaving 15 bases between them. The CDR3 sequence: CASSLAHRDGDYEQYF. The CDR3 bases are TGTGCCAGCAGCTTAGCGCACCGGGACGGGGACTACGAGCAGTACTTC. Full variable domain (rest looked up from reference TRBV7-9 and TRBJ2-7): DTGVSQNPRHKITKRGQNVTFRCDPISEHNRLYWYRQTLGQGPEFLTYFQNEAQLEKSRLLSDRFSAERPKGSFSTLEIQRTEQGDSAMYLCASSLAHRDGDYEQYFGPGTRLTVT.

This clonotype appeared a few times. This chain joins TRBV7-2 and TRBJ1-5, with a possible D match to TRBD1 (6 bases). The CDR3 contains 18 residues. In germline, CDR1 is SGHTA, CDR2 FQGNSA. V was shortened by 0 bases and J by 2 bases, with 17 bases between the two germline ends. The chain's CDR3 is CASSLAGTGARGNQPQHF. CDR3 sequence (DNA): TGTGCCAGCAGCTTAGCGGGGACGGGGGCACGGGGCAATCAGCCCCAGCATTTT.

This clonotype occurred many times. The J gene is TRBJ1-2, the V gene TRBV30; 7 bases align to TRBD1. Germline CDR1 reads GTSNPN; CDR2 reads SVGIG (reference sequence). V was clipped by 4 bases and J by 3 bases; unmatched bases: 8. This CDR3 is built from 14 residues. As DNA, the CDR3 is TGTGCCTGGAATGGGAAGGGACAGTACTATGGCTACACCTTC. This sequence encodes CAWNGKGQYYGYTF.

On this clonotype: A much larger clone is a single base away; this may be a read error. This chain connects TRBV6-1 to TRBJ2-5, with a possible D match to TRBD2 (5 bases). The V and J ends lost 0 bases and 11 bases respectively, with 16 bases between them. Germline CDR1 MNHNS, CDR2 SASEGT. There are 14 residues in the CDR3. The CDR3 spells CASSEAVGSYGQYF. In DNA, the CDR3 is TGTGCCAGCAGTGAAGCAGTGGGGAGCTACGGGCAGTACTTC.

This clonotype has at least ten counts. The chain uses TRBV20-1 and TRBJ2-3; D remains ambiguous. The CDR3 runs to 13 residues. Trimming left V 8 bases short and J 4 bases short, with 16 bases between. From germline, CDR1 is DFQATT and CDR2 SNEGSKA (reference sequence). The CDR3 is CSCGYPVADTQYF. CDR3 nucleotides: TGCAGTTGCGGTTATCCGGTAGCAGATACGCAGTATTTT.